The 2 T cell receptor beta chains given below trace back to one sample, sequenced in a study of glioma-infiltrating T cells after dendritic cell vaccination. TCRdb's copy holds only in-frame clones and misses some; the assay was immunoSEQ multiplex PCR. The data hold about 46,000 clones, with about nine tenths observed a single time. Documented time point: after dendritic cell vaccination, including at tumor progression/relapse. The sample consisted of blood, taken after dendritic cell vaccination. Receptor source: a human donor with glioblastoma.

This clone has just one count. For the CDR3, the DNA is TGTGCCAGCAGCCCTAGACCACTAGGTGATGAGCAGTTCTTC. Translated: CASSPRPLGDEQFF. This chain links TRBV7-9 with TRBJ2-1; TRBD2 might be the D (5 bases). CDR3 size: 14 residues. Germline CDR1 reads SEHNR; CDR2 reads FQNEAQ (reference sequence). V dropped 5 bases and J dropped 8 bases, with 16 bases sitting between them.

This chain joins TRBV4-1 and TRBJ1-1; a possible D gene is TRBD1 (6 bases). The CDR3 has 17 amino acids. Germline-derived CDR1 and CDR2 are MGHRA and YSYEKL. Deletions cut 0 bases from V and 0 bases from J, with 14 bases between. This CDR3 reads CASSQDRAGVMNTEAFF. The CDR3 nucleotides read TGCGCCAGCAGCCAAGATAGGGCAGGGGTCATGAACACTGAAGCTTTCTTT.